This section outlines one TCR beta chain sequence together with its context. This receptor's antigen is unknown. No much larger clone exists at a distance of one base, and base qualities are not known. The junction shows trimming of 0 bases on V and 1 base on J, plus 10 bases between the germline ends. The germline V gene sets CDR1 to SGHRS and CDR2 to YFSETQ. The CDR3 goes from the cysteine to the phenylalanine over 15 residues. Only the CDR3 portion is preserved as DNA: 45 bases, with reading frame beginning at the first base. This sample is part of a study of blood T cell repertoires in COVID-19 (TCRdb year 2020). In terms of the full investigation: Samples covering the acute and convalescent phases of COVID-19 were provided by collaborators in the United States, Italy and Spain. The material from the prospective study consisted of cDNA or gDNA derived from T cells, B-cell-depleted T cells, or PBMCs. The samples were drawn from two sources: the first 160 participants of the ongoing ImmuneRACE study, and over 950 subjects contributed by 6 global collaborators. HLA class I and class II types, where available, came from metadata supplied by the sample provider rather than from assay-based typing. The dataset comprised deeply sampled blood TCRbeta repertoires from subjects exposed to, actively infected with, or recovered from COVID-19. Nearly every sample came with metadata listing a de-identified subject ID, COVID-19 status, age in years and sex. A freely available public database, intended as a resource for researchers studying the immune response to SARS-CoV-2, is where the repertoires were released.

General findings and caveats noted by the study authors: The quantity of clinical and demographic metadata differed by source and by participant and was supplied without curation.

TCRbeta CDR3 regions were amplified from genomic DNA using the immunoSEQ Assay, a bias-controlled multiplex PCR. The original pipeline was this. The number of nucleated cells in each sample was estimated from the amplification of reference gene primers within the assay. Sequence reads were collapsed and filtered to measure the absolute abundance of every unique TCRbeta CDR3 rearrangement. For each sample, productive Simpson clonality was calculated by taking the square root of Simpson's diversity index across productive rearrangements. Sourced from immuneACCESS, this table was stored by TCRdb with only in-frame sequences that have V and J called. A share of the clones is absent; for the studies checked, an unresolved V gene accounts for under half, and the remainder has no known explanation. That table is the source of V, J and clone size, and D and trimming were worked out from the DNA. Within this sample are around 260,000 clones, with about 85% of them counted one time only. The ten most abundant clones make up around 3.6% of the sample.

Whole blood was collected in K2EDTA tubes by collaborating institutions according to the institutions' own protocols. Collaborator samples were shipped for TCRbeta analysis as frozen whole blood, isolated PBMCs, or DNA extracted from either sample type. The sample consisted of peripheral blood. Recombination joined TRBV5-1 with TRBJ1-1, with TRBD1 tentatively as D gene (6 bases match). The TCR sequence derives from a man between 18 and 29 years old with active or convalescent COVID-19. The sequenced DNA is TGCGCCAGCAGCTTGGTCTCGACAGGGAACACTGAAGCTTTCTTT. Its amino acids are CASSLVSTGNTEAFF.